Below, one TCR beta chain is given with its context. As processed by the authors: The authors estimated nucleated cell counts from reference gene primer amplification. Profiling relied on immunoSEQ multiplex PCR, and the TCRdb table lists in-frame clones only, not all of them. The V and J calls and clone size were taken over from that table, and D and trimming were inferred from the DNA. The sample has 100,000 to 120,000 clones; 70% to 90% are singletons. Between the trimmed V and J ends, which lost 3 bases and 4 bases, there was a span of 4 bases. This CDR3 has 11 residues. CDR1 is SNHLY, CDR2 FYNNEI, per germline. The data stem from a study of blood T cell repertoires in COVID-19. Study overall: Researchers got acute and convalescent COVID-19 samples from the United States, Italy and Spain. T cells, B-cell-depleted T cells, or PBMCs provided the cDNA or gDNA that served as material.

The V call is TRBV2, the J call TRBJ2-7; D call uncertain. Material: peripheral blood. The TCR comes from a woman aged 45-65 years with acute or convalescent COVID-19. The CDR3 protein is CASSDRYEQYF. Written as DNA, the CDR3 is TGTGCCAGCAGTGACCGGTACGAGCAGTACTTC.